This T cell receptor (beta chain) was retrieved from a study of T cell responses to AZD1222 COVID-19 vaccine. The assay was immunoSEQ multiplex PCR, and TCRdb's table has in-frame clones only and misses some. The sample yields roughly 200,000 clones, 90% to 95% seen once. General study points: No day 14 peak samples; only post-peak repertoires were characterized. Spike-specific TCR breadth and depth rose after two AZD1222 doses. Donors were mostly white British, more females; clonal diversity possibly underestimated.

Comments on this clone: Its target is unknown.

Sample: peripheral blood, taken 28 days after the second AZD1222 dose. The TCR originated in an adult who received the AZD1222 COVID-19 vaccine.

CDR3 protein: CASSLASGREETQYF. The CDR3, as DNA: TGTGCCAGCAGCTTAGCTAGCGGGAGGGAAGAGACCCAGTACTTC. The chain uses TRBV7-2 and TRBJ2-5; TRBD2 aligns across 11 bases. V gave up 0 bases and J gave up 3 bases; unmatched junction bases: 0. The CDR3 length is 15 residues. The germline V gene has CDR1 SGHTA and CDR2 FQGNSA.